A selection of T cell receptor beta chains follows, all from one sample in a study of cytomegalovirus exposure and HLA in healthy donors. Produced via immunoSEQ multiplex PCR; TCRdb's table is partial and in-frame only. The data show 130,000 or so clones, around 75% seen once. The sequencing sample was made of PBMCs. The receptors come from a man aged 30-40 years in good health and CMV-seronegative. CDR3s include the opening cysteine and the closing phenylalanine or tryptophan. The order of the fields is CDR3 protein, CDR3 DNA, D gene, clone size, J gene, V gene. D genes are given only for firm matches. For some rows the clone size is stated as once, few or many, or as a class when expanded; others skip it.

CASSYSWTGEFYEQYF TGTGCCAGCAGTTACTCCTGGACAGGAGAATTCTACGAGCAGTACTTC TRBD1 once TRBJ2-7 TRBV6-5
CSVELTSSGVTYEQYF TGCAGCGTTGAACTCACCTCTAGCGGGGTCACCTACGAGCAGTACTTC TRBD2 . TRBJ2-7 TRBV29-1
CASSVGGTLTNYGYTF TGTGCCAGCAGCGTAGGAGGGACACTCACTAACTATGGCTACACCTTC . . TRBJ1-2 TRBV9
CASSPDGLGTKNIQYF TGTGCCAGCAGTCCGGACGGACTGGGAACCAAAAACATTCAGTACTTC . . TRBJ2-4 TRBV28
CSVSPGQGARGYTF TGCAGCGTTTCACCGGGACAGGGGGCGCGAGGCTACACCTTC TRBD1 . TRBJ1-2 TRBV29-1
CASFSGMGDEQFF TGTGCCAGCTTTAGCGGGATGGGAGATGAGCAGTTCTTC TRBD2 . TRBJ2-1 TRBV5-4
CATLNAVSGYEQYF TGTGCCACCCTCAACGCTGTCTCAGGGTACGAGCAGTACTTC . . TRBJ2-7 TRBV2
CASSGPRSNEKLFF TGTGCCAGCAGCGGCCCCCGCTCTAATGAAAAACTGTTTTTT . . TRBJ1-4 TRBV7-2
CASSLALTPGGYTF TGTGCCAGCAGCTTAGCCTTAACACCGGGAGGCTACACCTTC . . TRBJ1-2 TRBV7-9
CASSSQGVGYTF TGTGCCAGCAGCTCGCAGGGTGTCGGCTACACCTTC . few TRBJ1-2 TRBV5-6
CASSHRDRVSEAFF TGTGCCAGCAGCCACCGGGACAGGGTCTCTGAAGCTTTCTTT TRBD1 . TRBJ1-1 TRBV7-9
CASSSWGVSGNTIYF TGTGCCAGCAGCTCCTGGGGGGTGTCTGGAAACACCATATATTTT . . TRBJ1-3 TRBV5-8
CSAGQGGETQYF TGCAGCGCCGGACAGGGAGGGGAGACCCAGTACTTC . . TRBJ2-5 TRBV29-1
CASSLGVSGKSYEQYF TGTGCCAGCAGCTTAGGGGTCAGCGGGAAGTCATACGAGCAGTACTTC TRBD2 . TRBJ2-7 TRBV7-9
CASTIMNTEAFF TGTGCCAGCACCATCATGAACACTGAAGCTTTCTTT . . TRBJ1-1 TRBV28
CASSLRRGTGELFF TGTGCCAGCAGCTTGCGGCGGGGAACCGGGGAGCTGTTTTTT . . TRBJ2-2 TRBV5-6
CASSLSVGSVGSDTQYF TGTGCCAGCAGCTTAAGTGTTGGGTCTGTGGGCTCAGATACGCAGTATTTT . . TRBJ2-3 TRBV7-2
CASSLDSGTEAFF TGTGCCAGCAGCTTAGACTCTGGTACTGAAGCTTTCTTT . . TRBJ1-1 TRBV7-8
CASSFRVSSYEQYF TGTGCCAGCAGTTTTCGGGTCAGCTCCTACGAGCAGTACTTC . . TRBJ2-7 TRBV27
CASSYQGGNQPQHF TGTGCCAGCAGTTACCAGGGCGGCAATCAGCCCCAGCATTTT . . TRBJ1-5 TRBV6-6
CASSSGDHYGYTF TGTGCCAGCAGTTCAGGGGATCACTATGGCTACACCTTC . few TRBJ1-2 TRBV28
CASTGTGDTQYF TGCGCCAGCACCGGGACAGGGGATACGCAGTATTTT TRBD1 . TRBJ2-3 TRBV10-2
CASSLAHSGGGVNEQFF TGTGCCAGCAGCTTAGCTCACAGCGGGGGAGGGGTCAATGAGCAGTTCTTC TRBD2 . TRBJ2-1 TRBV7-2
CASSLDTSLGDTQYF TGCGCCAGCAGCTTGGATACTAGCCTTGGAGATACGCAGTATTTT . . TRBJ2-3 TRBV5-1
CASSQDGGADQPQHF TGTGCCAGCAGCCAAGATGGGGGGGCGGATCAGCCCCAGCATTTT . . TRBJ1-5 TRBV4-2
CASSLTGWDTEAFF TGCGCCAGCAGCTTGACAGGGTGGGACACTGAAGCTTTCTTT . . TRBJ1-1 TRBV5-1
CASSYANTLNTEAFF TGTGCCAGCAGTTACGCAAATACACTGAACACTGAAGCTTTCTTT . . TRBJ1-1 TRBV6-5
CAFWTGGAYTQYF TGTGCCTTTTGGACAGGGGGCGCTTATACGCAGTATTTT TRBD1 . TRBJ2-3 TRBV30
CASRPATSSYEQYF TGCGCCAGCAGGCCTGCTACTAGCAGCTACGAGCAGTACTTC . . TRBJ2-7 TRBV5-1
CSVEVQGSKHGYTF TGCAGCGTTGAAGTGCAGGGGAGTAAGCATGGCTACACCTTC . . TRBJ1-2 TRBV29-1
CASSRTASNQPQHF TGTGCCAGTAGTAGGACAGCTTCCAATCAGCCCCAGCATTTT . . TRBJ1-5 TRBV19
CASSLAGPENEQFF TGTGCCAGCAGCCTAGCGGGGCCCGAGAATGAGCAGTTCTTC TRBD2 . TRBJ2-1 TRBV2
CASSYFRDSYEQYF TGTGCCAGCAGTTACTTCAGGGACTCCTACGAGCAGTACTTC . . TRBJ2-7 TRBV6-6
CAWSGGQKNIQYF TGTGCCTGGAGTGGTGGACAGAAAAACATTCAGTACTTC . . TRBJ2-4 TRBV30
CASSSGGGLGTYEQYF TGTGCCAGCAGCTCCGGGGGGGGGCTCGGGACCTACGAGCAGTACTTC TRBD2 . TRBJ2-7 TRBV7-9
CASSTRQGSGGELFF TGTGCCAGCAGCACCAGACAGGGTTCTGGCGGGGAGCTGTTTTTT TRBD1 . TRBJ2-2 TRBV7-2
CAISGTGDSNEKLFF TGTGCCATCAGTGGGACAGGGGATTCTAATGAAAAACTGTTTTTT TRBD1 . TRBJ1-4 TRBV10-3
CASSLLGGEGGSPQHF TGTGCCAGCAGCTTGTTAGGCGGGGAAGGGGGCTCGCCCCAGCATTTT TRBD1 few TRBJ1-5 TRBV5-6
CAIGERESSYEQYF TGTGCCATCGGGGAGAGGGAGAGCTCCTACGAGCAGTACTTC . . TRBJ2-7 TRBV10-3
CASSLVLPSSYNEQFF TGCGCCAGCAGCTTGGTTCTACCTAGCTCCTACAATGAGCAGTTCTTC . . TRBJ2-1 TRBV5-1
CASSPGAYNSPLHF TGTGCCAGCAGCCCCGGAGCCTATAATTCACCCCTCCACTTT . few TRBJ1-6 TRBV7-2
CASSEEGTLSTGELFF TGTGCCAGCAGTGAAGAGGGAACGCTTTCGACCGGGGAGCTGTTTTTT . . TRBJ2-2 TRBV6-4
CASSLSQNYEQYF TGTGCCAGCAGCTTATCCCAGAACTACGAGCAGTACTTC . . TRBJ2-7 TRBV7-3
CAWTYGTEAFF TGTGCCTGGACCTATGGCACTGAAGCTTTCTTT . . TRBJ1-1 TRBV30
CASATGTSGRNEQFF TGTGCCAGCGCAACCGGGACTAGCGGGAGGAATGAGCAGTTCTTC TRBD2 . TRBJ2-1 TRBV7-9
CATKGMNTEAFF TGCGCCACCAAGGGGATGAACACTGAAGCTTTCTTT . . TRBJ1-1 TRBV4-1
CASSTQGTNEKLFF TGCGCCAGCAGCACACAGGGGACTAATGAAAAACTGTTTTTT TRBD1 . TRBJ1-4 TRBV5-1
CASSLRGANTGELFF TGTGCTAGCAGCTTACGGGGGGCGAACACCGGGGAGCTGTTTTTT TRBD2 . TRBJ2-2 TRBV7-7